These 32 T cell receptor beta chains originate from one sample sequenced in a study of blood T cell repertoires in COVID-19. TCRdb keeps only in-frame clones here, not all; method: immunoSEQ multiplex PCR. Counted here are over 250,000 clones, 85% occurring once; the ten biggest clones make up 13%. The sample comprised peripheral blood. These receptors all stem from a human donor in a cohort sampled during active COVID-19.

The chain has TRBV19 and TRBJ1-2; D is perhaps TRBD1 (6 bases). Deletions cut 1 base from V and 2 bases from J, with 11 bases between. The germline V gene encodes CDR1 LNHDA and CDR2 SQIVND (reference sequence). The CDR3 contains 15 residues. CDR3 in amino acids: CASSIAPTGNYGYTF. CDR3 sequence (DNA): TGTGCCAGTAGTATAGCCCCAACAGGGAACTATGGCTACACCTTC. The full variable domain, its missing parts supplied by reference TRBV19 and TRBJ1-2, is DGGITQSPKYLFRKEGQNVTLSCEQNLNHDAMYWYRQDPGQGLRLIYYSQIVNDFQKGDIAEGYSVSREKKESFPLTVTSAQKNPTAFYLCASSIAPTGNYGYTFGSGTRLTVV.

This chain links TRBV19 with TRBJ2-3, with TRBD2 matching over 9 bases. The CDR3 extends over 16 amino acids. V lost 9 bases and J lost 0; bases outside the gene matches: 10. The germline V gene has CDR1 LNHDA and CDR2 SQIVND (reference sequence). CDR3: CARAPLAGESTDTQYF. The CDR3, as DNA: TGTGCCAGAGCCCCCTTAGCGGGAGAGAGCACAGATACGCAGTATTTT.

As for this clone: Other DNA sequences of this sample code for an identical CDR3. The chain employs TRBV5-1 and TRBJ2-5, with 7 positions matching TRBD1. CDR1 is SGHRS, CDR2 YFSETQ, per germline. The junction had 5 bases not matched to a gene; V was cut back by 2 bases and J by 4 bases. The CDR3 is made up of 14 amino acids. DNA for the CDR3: TGCGCCAGCAGCTTACCGGGACAGAGAGAGACCCAGTACTTC. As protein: CASSLPGQRETQYF.

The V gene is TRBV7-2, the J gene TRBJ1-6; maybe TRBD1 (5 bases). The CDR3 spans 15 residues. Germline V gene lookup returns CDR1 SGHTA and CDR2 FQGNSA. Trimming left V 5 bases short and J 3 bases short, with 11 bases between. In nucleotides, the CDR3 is TGTGCCAGCAGCCCACAGGCATTCTATAATTCACCCCTCCACTTT. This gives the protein CASSPQAFYNSPLHF.

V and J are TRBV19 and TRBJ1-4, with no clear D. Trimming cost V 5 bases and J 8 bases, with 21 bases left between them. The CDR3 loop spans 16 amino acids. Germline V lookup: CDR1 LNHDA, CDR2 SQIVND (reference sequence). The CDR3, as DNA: TGTGCCAGTAGTCCCGAGGATGGGTTAGTGCGGGAAAAACTGTTTTTT. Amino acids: CASSPEDGLVREKLFF.

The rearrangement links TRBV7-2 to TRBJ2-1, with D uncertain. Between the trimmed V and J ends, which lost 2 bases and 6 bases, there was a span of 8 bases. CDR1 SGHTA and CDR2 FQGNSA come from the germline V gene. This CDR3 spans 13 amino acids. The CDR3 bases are TGTGCCAGCAGCTTATTGGCTGGCAATGAGCAGTTCTTC. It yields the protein CASSLLAGNEQFF.

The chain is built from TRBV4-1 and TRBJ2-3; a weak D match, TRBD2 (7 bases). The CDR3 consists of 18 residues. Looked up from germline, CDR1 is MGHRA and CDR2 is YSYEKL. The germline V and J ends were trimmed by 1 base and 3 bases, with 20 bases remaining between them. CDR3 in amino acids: CASSQASLRGGLTDTQYF. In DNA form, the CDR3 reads TGCGCCAGCAGCCAAGCCAGCCTCAGGGGAGGGCTGACAGATACGCAGTATTTT.

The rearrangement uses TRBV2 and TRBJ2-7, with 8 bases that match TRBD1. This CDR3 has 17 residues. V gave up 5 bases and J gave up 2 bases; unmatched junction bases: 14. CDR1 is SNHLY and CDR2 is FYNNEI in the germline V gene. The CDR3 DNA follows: TGTGCCAGCAGTACCGGGACAGGCTACGACCCGCCCTACGAGCAGTACTTC. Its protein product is CASSTGTGYDPPYEQYF.

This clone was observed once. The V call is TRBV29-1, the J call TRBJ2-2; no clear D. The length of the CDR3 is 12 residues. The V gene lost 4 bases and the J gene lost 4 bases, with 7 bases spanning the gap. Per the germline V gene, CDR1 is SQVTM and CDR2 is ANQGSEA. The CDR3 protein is CSVAIPTGELFF. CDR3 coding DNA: TGCAGCGTTGCAATCCCCACCGGGGAGCTGTTTTTT.

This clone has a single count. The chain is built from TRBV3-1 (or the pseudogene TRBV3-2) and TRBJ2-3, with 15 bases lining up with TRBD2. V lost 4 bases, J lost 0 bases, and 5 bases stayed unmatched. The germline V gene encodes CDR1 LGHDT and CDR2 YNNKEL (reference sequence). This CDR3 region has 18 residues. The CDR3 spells CASSRRTSGRVSTDTQYF. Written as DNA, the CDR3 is TGTGCCAGCAGCCGGAGGACTAGCGGGAGGGTGAGCACAGATACGCAGTATTTT.

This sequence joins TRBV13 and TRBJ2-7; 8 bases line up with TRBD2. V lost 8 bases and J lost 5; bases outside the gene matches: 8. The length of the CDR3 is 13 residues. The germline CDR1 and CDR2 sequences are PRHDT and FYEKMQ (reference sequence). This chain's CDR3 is CASQRESSHEQYF. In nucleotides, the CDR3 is TGTGCCAGCCAGCGGGAGTCATCCCACGAGCAGTACTTC.

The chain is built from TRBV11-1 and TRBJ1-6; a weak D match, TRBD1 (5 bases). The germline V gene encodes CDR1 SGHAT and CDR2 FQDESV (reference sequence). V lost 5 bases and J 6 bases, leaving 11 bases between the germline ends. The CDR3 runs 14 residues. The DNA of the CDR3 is TGTGCCAGCAGCCCGGGACTGACTAATTCACCCCTCCACTTT. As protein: CASSPGLTNSPLHF.

The CDR3 reads CSASGGRQYNEQFF. In DNA form, the CDR3 reads TGCAGTGCTAGTGGGGGGCGCCAGTACAATGAGCAGTTCTTC. The rearrangement joins TRBV20-1 to TRBJ2-1; D is possibly TRBD1 or TRBD2 (6 bases each). Germline lookup yields CDR1 DFQATT and CDR2 SNEGSKA (reference sequence). Between the trimmed V and J ends, which lost 3 bases and 4 bases, there was a span of 13 bases. CDR3 length: 14 amino acids.

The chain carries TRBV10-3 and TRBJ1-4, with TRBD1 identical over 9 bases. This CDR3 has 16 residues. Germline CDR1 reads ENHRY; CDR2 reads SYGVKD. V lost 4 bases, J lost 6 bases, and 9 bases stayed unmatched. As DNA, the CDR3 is TGTGCCATCAGTGTAGACGGGACAGGGTCCGATGAAAAACTGTTTTTT. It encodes CAISVDGTGSDEKLFF.

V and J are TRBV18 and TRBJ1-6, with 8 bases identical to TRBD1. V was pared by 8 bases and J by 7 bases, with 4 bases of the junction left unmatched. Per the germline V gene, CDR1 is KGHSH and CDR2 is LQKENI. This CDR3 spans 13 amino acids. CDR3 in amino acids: CASQGALNSPLHF. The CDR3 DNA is TGTGCCAGCCAGGGGGCCCTGAATTCACCCCTCCACTTT.

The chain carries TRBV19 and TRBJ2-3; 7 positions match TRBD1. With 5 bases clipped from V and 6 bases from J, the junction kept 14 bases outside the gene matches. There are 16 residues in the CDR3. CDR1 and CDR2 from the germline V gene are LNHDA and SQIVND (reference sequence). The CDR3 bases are TGTGCCAGTAGTTCCACGTACAGGGGAGCAGCGGATACGCAGTATTTT. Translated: CASSSTYRGAADTQYF.

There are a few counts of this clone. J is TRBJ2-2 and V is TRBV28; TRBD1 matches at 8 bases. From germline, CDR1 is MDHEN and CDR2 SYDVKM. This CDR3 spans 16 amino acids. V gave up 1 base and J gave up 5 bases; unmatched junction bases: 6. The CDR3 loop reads CASSLSPRGHTGELFF. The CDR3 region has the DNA TGTGCCAGCAGTTTATCACCCAGGGGGCATACCGGGGAGCTGTTTTTT.

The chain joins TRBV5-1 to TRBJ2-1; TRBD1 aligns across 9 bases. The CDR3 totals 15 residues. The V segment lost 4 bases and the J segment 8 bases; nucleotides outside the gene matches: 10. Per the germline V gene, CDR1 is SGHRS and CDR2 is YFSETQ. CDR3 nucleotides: TGCGCCAGCAGCCTGACAGGGGGTGATATTTATGAGCAGTTCTTC. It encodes CASSLTGGDIYEQFF.

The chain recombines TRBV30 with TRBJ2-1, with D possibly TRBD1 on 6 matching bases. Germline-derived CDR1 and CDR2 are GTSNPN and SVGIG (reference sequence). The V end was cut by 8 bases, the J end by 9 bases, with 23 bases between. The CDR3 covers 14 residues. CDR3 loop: CAARGQGLYSEQFF. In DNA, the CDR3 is TGTGCCGCGCGAGGGCAGGGGTTGTATAGTGAGCAGTTCTTC.

As DNA, the CDR3 is TGCAGCGCTCTGCCGAGCGGGGGGAGCACAGATACGCAGTATTTT. Its translation is CSALPSGGSTDTQYF. The chain couples TRBV29-1 to TRBJ2-3; 9 bases line up with TRBD2. This CDR3 has 15 amino acids. With 7 bases clipped from V and 0 bases from J, the junction kept 8 bases outside the gene matches. Germline V gene lookup returns CDR1 SQVTM and CDR2 ANQGSEA.

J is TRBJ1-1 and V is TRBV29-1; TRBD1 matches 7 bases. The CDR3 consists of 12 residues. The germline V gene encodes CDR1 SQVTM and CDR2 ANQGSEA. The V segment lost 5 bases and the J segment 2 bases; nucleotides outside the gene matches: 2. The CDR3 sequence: CSVRDSNTEAFF. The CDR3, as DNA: TGCAGCGTTCGGGACAGCAACACTGAAGCTTTCTTT.

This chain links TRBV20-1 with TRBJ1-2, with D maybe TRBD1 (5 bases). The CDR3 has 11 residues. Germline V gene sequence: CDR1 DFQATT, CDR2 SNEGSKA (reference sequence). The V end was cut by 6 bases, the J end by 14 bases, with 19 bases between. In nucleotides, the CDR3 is TGCAGTGCCACCCAGGGTATGGCTAGAACCTTC. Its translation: CSATQGMARTF.

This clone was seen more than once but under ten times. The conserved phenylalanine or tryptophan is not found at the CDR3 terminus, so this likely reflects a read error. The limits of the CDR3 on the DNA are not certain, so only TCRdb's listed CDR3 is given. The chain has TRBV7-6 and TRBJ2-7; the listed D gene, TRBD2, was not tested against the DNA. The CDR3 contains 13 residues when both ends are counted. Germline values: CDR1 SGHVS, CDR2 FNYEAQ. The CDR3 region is CALRTHWERPPRA.

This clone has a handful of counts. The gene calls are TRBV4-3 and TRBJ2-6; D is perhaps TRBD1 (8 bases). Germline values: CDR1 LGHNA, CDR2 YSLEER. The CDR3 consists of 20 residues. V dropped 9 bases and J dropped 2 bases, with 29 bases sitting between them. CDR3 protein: CARKKLMKTGEGTGANVLTF. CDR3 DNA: TGCGCCAGAAAAAAGCTTATGAAGACAGGGGAGGGCACTGGGGCCAACGTCCTGACTTTC.

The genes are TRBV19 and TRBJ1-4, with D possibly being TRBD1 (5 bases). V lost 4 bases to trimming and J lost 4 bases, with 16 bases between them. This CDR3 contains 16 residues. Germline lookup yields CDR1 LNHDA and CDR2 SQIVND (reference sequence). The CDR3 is CASSKWTDKDNEKLFF. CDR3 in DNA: TGTGCCAGTAGTAAGTGGACGGACAAAGATAATGAAAAACTGTTTTTT.

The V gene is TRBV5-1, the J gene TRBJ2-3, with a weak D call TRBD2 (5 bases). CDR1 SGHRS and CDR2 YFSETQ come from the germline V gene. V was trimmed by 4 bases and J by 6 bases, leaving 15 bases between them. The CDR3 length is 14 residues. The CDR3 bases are TGCGCCAGCAGCGCTAATAGCGCGTCCGATACGCAGTATTTT. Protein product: CASSANSASDTQYF.

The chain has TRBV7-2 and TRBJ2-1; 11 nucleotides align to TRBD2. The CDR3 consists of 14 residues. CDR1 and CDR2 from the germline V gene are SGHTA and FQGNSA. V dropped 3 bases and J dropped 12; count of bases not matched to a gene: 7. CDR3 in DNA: TGTGCCAGCAGCTTCACTAGCGGGAGTATCTTGCAGTTCTTC. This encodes CASSFTSGSILQFF.

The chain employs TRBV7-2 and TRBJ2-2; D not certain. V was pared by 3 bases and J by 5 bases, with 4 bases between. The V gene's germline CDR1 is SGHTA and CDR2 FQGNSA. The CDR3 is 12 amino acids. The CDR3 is CASSFMTGELFF. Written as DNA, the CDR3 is TGTGCCAGCAGCTTCATGACCGGGGAGCTGTTTTTT.

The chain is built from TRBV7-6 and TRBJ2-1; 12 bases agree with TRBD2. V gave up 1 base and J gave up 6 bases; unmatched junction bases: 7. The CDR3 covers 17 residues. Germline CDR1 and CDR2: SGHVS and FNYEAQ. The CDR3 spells CASSLGAGTSGSNEQFF. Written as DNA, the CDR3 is TGTGCCAGCAGCTTAGGCGCCGGGACTAGCGGGTCCAATGAGCAGTTCTTC.

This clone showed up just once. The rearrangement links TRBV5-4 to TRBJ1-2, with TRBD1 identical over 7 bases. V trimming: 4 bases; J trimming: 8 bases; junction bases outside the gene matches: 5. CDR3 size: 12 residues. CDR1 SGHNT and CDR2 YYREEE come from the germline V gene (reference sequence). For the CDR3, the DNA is TGTGCCAGCAGCCCCCGACAGGGAGGCTACACCTTC. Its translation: CASSPRQGGYTF.

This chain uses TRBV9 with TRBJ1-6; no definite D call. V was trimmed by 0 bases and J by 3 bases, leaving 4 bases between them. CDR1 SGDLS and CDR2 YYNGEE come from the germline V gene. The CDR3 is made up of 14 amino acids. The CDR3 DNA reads TGTGCCAGCAGCGTAGCAAACTATAATTCACCCCTCCACTTT. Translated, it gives CASSVANYNSPLHF.

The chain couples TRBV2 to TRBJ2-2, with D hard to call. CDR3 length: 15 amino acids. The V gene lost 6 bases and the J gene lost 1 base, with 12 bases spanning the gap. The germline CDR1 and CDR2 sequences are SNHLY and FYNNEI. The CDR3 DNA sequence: TGTGCCAGCAGAGTGGGTAGCCTGAACACCGGGGAGCTGTTTTTT. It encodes CASRVGSLNTGELFF.